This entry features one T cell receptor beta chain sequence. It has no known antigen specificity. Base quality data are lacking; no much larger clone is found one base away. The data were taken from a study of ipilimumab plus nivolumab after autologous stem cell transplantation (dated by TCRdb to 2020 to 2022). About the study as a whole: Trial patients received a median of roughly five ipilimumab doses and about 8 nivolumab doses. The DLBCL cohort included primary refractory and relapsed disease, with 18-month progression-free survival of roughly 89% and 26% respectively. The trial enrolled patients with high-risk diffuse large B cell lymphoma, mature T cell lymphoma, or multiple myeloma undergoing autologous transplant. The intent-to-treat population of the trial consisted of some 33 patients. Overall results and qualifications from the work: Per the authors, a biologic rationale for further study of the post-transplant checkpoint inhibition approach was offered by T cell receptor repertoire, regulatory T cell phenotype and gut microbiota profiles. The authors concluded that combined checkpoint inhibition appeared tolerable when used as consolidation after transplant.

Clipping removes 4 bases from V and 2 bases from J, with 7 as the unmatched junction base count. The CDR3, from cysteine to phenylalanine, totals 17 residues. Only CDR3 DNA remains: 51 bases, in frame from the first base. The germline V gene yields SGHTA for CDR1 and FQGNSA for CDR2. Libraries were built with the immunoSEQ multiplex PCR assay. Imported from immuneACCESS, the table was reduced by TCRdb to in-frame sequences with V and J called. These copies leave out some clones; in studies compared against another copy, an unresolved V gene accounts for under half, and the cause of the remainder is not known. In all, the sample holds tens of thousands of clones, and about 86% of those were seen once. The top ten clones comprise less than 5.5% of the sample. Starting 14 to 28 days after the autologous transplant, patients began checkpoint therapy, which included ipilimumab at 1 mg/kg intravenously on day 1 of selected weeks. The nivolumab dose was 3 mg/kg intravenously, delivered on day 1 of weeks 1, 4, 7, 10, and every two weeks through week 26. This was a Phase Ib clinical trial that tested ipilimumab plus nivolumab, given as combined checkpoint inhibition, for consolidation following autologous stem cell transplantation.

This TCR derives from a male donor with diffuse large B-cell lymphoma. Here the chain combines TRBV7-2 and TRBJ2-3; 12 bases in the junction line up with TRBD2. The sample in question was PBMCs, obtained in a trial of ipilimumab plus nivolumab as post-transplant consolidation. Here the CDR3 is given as CASSSRLAGGFTDTQYF. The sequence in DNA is TGTGCCAGCAGCTCCCGCCTAGCGGGGGGGTTCACAGATACGCAGTATTTT.